This T cell receptor (beta chain) was captured in a study of blood T cell repertoires in COVID-19. The sample holds one count of this clone. V shed 1 base and J shed 0 bases, with 10 bases lying between them. The germline V gene encodes CDR1 MGHRA and CDR2 YSYEKL. This CDR3 region has 16 residues. As originally analysed: Using reference gene primer amplification, nucleated cell counts were estimated. Produced via immunoSEQ multiplex PCR; TCRdb's table is partial and in-frame only. V, J and clone size are taken as reported in that table, and D and trimming were inferred from the DNA itself. This table holds roughly 500,000 clones, approximately 87% found once.

This clonotype was sampled from a woman aged 40 to 49 who had recovered from COVID-19. The chain carries TRBV4-1 and TRBJ2-1; a weak D match, TRBD2 (5 bases). The specimen was PBMCs or T cells enriched from blood (not recorded which). This CDR3 reads CASSQGPGGSYNEQFF. The CDR3 coding sequence is TGCGCCAGCAGCCAAGGGCCAGGAGGCTCCTACAATGAGCAGTTCTTC.